Listed here are 9 T cell receptor beta chains from one sample, sequenced in a study of control samples from healthy donors and cancer patients. The method was immunoSEQ multiplex PCR; TCRdb's version includes in-frame clones alone and lacks a portion of them. The table lists fewer than 25,000 clones, about four fifths of them singletons. Sequenced input: PBMCs. These receptors all stem from an elderly man with head and neck cancer.

The chain uses TRBV5-1 and TRBJ2-7, with TRBD1 identical over 9 bases. CDR1 SGHRS and CDR2 YFSETQ come from the germline V gene. This CDR3 is 14 amino acids long. The V segment lost 3 bases and the J segment 3 bases; nucleotides outside the gene matches: 4. The DNA of the CDR3 is TGCGCCAGCAGCTCCGGGACAGGGTACTACGAGCAGTACTTC. Protein product: CASSSGTGYYEQYF.

The V gene is TRBV5-1, the J gene TRBJ2-7; 9 positions agree with TRBD1. V lost 0 bases and J lost 6; bases outside the gene matches: 13. The CDR3 is made up of 17 amino acids. Germline V gene lookup returns CDR1 SGHRS and CDR2 YFSETQ. The CDR3 loop is CASSLVTSGTGFGEQYF. Here the CDR3 DNA reads TGCGCCAGCAGCTTGGTTACCTCCGGGACAGGGTTCGGCGAGCAGTACTTC.

The chain uses TRBV5-4 and TRBJ1-2; a weak D match, TRBD1 (6 bases). The CDR3 has 14 amino acids. The germline CDR1 and CDR2 sequences are SGHNT and YYREEE (reference sequence). V lost 0 bases to trimming and J lost 3 bases, with 9 bases between them. The DNA of the CDR3 is TGTGCCAGCAGCTTGGCAGGGGTGGACTATGGCTACACCTTC. Protein: CASSLAGVDYGYTF.

This sequence joins TRBV9 and TRBJ2-2; D assignment may be TRBD1 or TRBD2 (6 bases each). This CDR3 has 13 residues. Trimming took off 4 bases at V and 12 bases at J, with 16 bases between the two ends. The germline V gene has CDR1 SGDLS and CDR2 YYNGEE. CDR3 nucleotide sequence: TGTGCCAGCAGCACAGGGACTTTCCCTCAGCTGTTTTTT. This sequence encodes CASSTGTFPQLFF. The full variable domain, completed using reference TRBV9 and TRBJ2-2, is DSGVTQTPKHLITATGQRVTLRCSPRSGDLSVYWYQQSLDQGLQFLIQYYNGEERAKGNILERFSAQQFPDLHSELNLSSLELGDSALYFCASSTGTFPQLFFGEGSRLTVL.

This chain links TRBV25-1 with TRBJ2-3; TRBD2 might be the D (5 bases). The CDR3 has 14 amino acids. CDR1 is MGHDK and CDR2 is SYGVNS in the germline V gene. The germline V and J ends were trimmed by 8 bases and 5 bases, with 17 bases remaining between them. Here the CDR3 reads CASRSGRGGDTQYF. CDR3 in DNA: TGTGCCAGCCGGTCTGGGAGAGGTGGAGATACGCAGTATTTT. Together with reference TRBV25-1 and TRBJ2-3, the CDR3 gives the full variable domain: EADIYQTPRYLVIGTGKKITLECSQTMGHDKMYWYQQDPGMELHLIHYSYGVNSTEKGDLSSESTVSRIRTEHFPLTLESARPSHTSQYLCASRSGRGGDTQYFGPGTRLTVL.

The chain employs TRBV27 and TRBJ2-1, with TRBD1 identical over 8 bases. The CDR3 covers 14 residues. Unmatched junction bases numbered 1, after V lost 3 bases and J lost 3 bases. Germline CDR1 reads MNHEY; CDR2 reads SMNVEV (reference sequence). CDR3 bases: TGTGCCAGCAGTTTGGGGACAGGCTACAATGAGCAGTTCTTC. Protein sequence: CASSLGTGYNEQFF.

The V call is TRBV18, the J call TRBJ2-2; 9 bases match TRBD1. This CDR3 has 15 amino acids. CDR1 KGHSH and CDR2 LQKENI come from the germline V gene. The J segment lost 4 bases and the V segment lost 6 bases, leaving 6 bases of the junction unmatched. The CDR3 here is CASSQGQGITGELFF. CDR3 coding DNA: TGTGCCAGCTCCCAGGGACAGGGTATCACCGGGGAGCTGTTTTTT.

The J gene is TRBJ1-1, the V gene TRBV19; D is perhaps TRBD1 (5 bases). The V end was cut by 7 bases, the J end by 0 bases, with 18 bases between. The CDR3 has 16 residues. The germline V gene encodes CDR1 LNHDA and CDR2 SQIVND (reference sequence). The CDR3 coding sequence is TGTGCCAGTAAGGTGCGGGGGGGGATAATGAACACTGAAGCTTTCTTT. The encoded protein is CASKVRGGIMNTEAFF.

The rearrangement joins TRBV5-1 to TRBJ2-6; perhaps TRBD1 as D (6 bases). V shed 6 bases and J shed 4 bases, with 20 bases lying between them. Germline V lookup: CDR1 SGHRS, CDR2 YFSETQ. The CDR3 contains 17 residues. CDR3 loop: CASTQGRGPEGANVLTF. DNA of the CDR3: TGCGCCAGCACGCAGGGCAGGGGCCCGGAAGGGGCCAACGTCCTGACTTTC.